The source of this TCR beta chain is a study of blood T cell repertoires in COVID-19 (dated by TCRdb to 2018 to 2021). A note on the overall study: The collaborator samples originated in the United States, Italy and Spain and spanned the acute and convalescent phases of COVID-19. The repertoires were made available in a free public database intended to serve as a resource for research on the immune response to SARS-CoV-2. Samples were obtained from the ongoing ImmuneRACE study (first 160 participants) and from about 1,300 subjects provided by 6 global collaborators. The material from the prospective study consisted of cDNA or gDNA derived from T cells, B-cell-depleted T cells, or PBMCs. Where available, HLA class I and class II types were taken from metadata supplied by the sample provider and were not determined by assay-based typing. The sample metadata nearly always contained a de-identified subject ID, COVID-19 status, age in years and sex. The dataset comprised deeply sampled blood TCRbeta repertoires from subjects exposed to, actively infected with, or recovered from COVID-19. Points the paper makes about the study in general: How much clinical and demographic metadata was included differed by source and by participant, and the metadata was provided uncurated.

TCRbeta CDR3 regions were amplified from genomic DNA by means of the immunoSEQ Assay, a bias-controlled multiplex PCR. Per the original workflow: Within the assay, amplification of reference gene primers was used to estimate how many nucleated cells each sample contained. To quantify the absolute abundance of each unique TCRbeta CDR3 rearrangement, sequence reads were collapsed and filtered. For each sample, productive Simpson clonality was calculated as the square root of Simpson's diversity index over productive rearrangements. Not all clones reach the TCRdb copy of this immuneACCESS table, which keeps in-frame sequences only. Checked studies attribute under half of the gap to unresolved V genes and leave the rest unexplained. V, J and clone size are taken as reported in that table, and D and trimming were inferred from the DNA itself. The sample yields 250,000 to 300,000 clones; approximately 83% were counted once. The ten largest make up around 10% of the sample.

Each collaborating institution followed its own protocols to collect whole blood in K2EDTA tubes. For TCRbeta analysis, collaborators shipped samples as frozen whole blood, isolated PBMCs, or DNA extracted from either of those sample types. With respect to this clone: What this receptor recognizes is not known. Base qualities are not recorded, but no much larger clone differs from it by a single base.

The CDR3 numbers 16 residues from cysteine through phenylalanine. Only the CDR3 region is kept as DNA, spanning 48 bases read in frame from base 1. Reading the germline V gene gives CDR1 SGHTA and CDR2 FQGNSA. V and J are trimmed by 1 base and 6 bases, and the gene matches miss 12 bases of the junction. The sequenced material came from peripheral blood. The origin of this receptor is a woman aged 70-85 years with acute or convalescent COVID-19. The sequence links TRBV7-2 to TRBJ2-7; TRBD2 lines up with 7 middle nucleotides. The DNA reads TGTGCCAGCAGCTTAGGTTTTGGCCTCACGGGGGGCGAGCAGTACTTC. Its protein product is CASSLGFGLTGGEQYF.